A single sample is the source of the 19 T cell receptor beta chains below, sequenced in a study of blood T cell repertoires in COVID-19. Clones were read by immunoSEQ multiplex PCR, and TCRdb kept only the in-frame ones, dropping some. Among under 150,000 clones listed, roughly 84% were seen once. Material: PBMCs or T cells enriched from blood (not recorded which). These receptors all stem from a woman between 45 and 65 years old who had been exposed to COVID-19.

For the CDR3, the DNA is TGTGCCTGGGGGCAGGGCAGGGGTAGGGATGGCTACACCTTC. It encodes CAWGQGRGRDGYTF. The chain carries TRBV30 and TRBJ1-2; TRBD1 might be the D (6 bases). In germline, CDR1 is GTSNPN, CDR2 SVGIG (reference sequence). This CDR3 region has 14 residues. The V gene lost 5 bases and the J gene lost 6 bases, with 19 bases spanning the gap.

The rearrangement links TRBV5-1 to TRBJ1-2, with D possibly TRBD1 on 6 matching bases. The CDR3 sequence is 18 residues long. The V and J ends lost 3 bases and 3 bases respectively, with 24 bases between them. Germline CDR1 is SGHRS and CDR2 is YFSETQ. The CDR3 bases are TGCGCCAGCAGCTACCCCGGCAGAGTGGGGCCAGGGGACTATGGCTACACCTTC. It specifies CASSYPGRVGPGDYGYTF.

The gene calls are TRBV2 and TRBJ2-7; 8 nucleotides agree with TRBD2. CDR1 and CDR2 (germline): SNHLY, FYNNEI. The CDR3 is 14 amino acids. The ends lost 9 bases at V and 5 bases at J; junction bases unmatched: 12. CDR3 nucleotides: TGTGCCAGTTCCGCGGGGGGAGGGCCCAACGAGCAGTACTTC. It yields the protein CASSAGGGPNEQYF. Full variable domain (remainder filled in from reference TRBV2 and TRBJ2-7): EPEVTQTPSHQVTQMGQEVILRCVPISNHLYFYWYRQILGQKVEFLVSFYNNEISEKSEIFDDQFSVERPDGSNFTLKIRSTKLEDSAMYFCASSAGGGPNEQYFGPGTRLTVT.

This clone is a singleton in its sample. The J gene is TRBJ1-6, the V gene TRBV9; 8 nucleotides match TRBD1. Germline trimming cut 3 bases from V and 5 bases from J; bases unmatched to any gene: 10. The germline CDR1 and CDR2 sequences are SGDLS and YYNGEE. This CDR3 has 17 amino acids. The CDR3 loop reads CASSAEILTGDNSPLHF. CDR3 nucleotides: TGTGCCAGCAGCGCCGAAATCCTGACAGGGGATAATTCACCCCTCCACTTT. Filled out from reference TRBV9 and TRBJ1-6, the complete variable domain reads DSGVTQTPKHLITATGQRVTLRCSPRSGDLSVYWYQQSLDQGLQFLIQYYNGEERAKGNILERFSAQQFPDLHSELNLSSLELGDSALYFCASSAEILTGDNSPLHFGNGTRLTVT.

The J gene is TRBJ1-1, the V gene TRBV7-8; D perhaps matches TRBD1 (6 bases). This CDR3 is 13 amino acids long. Germline-derived CDR1 and CDR2 are SGHVS and FQNEAQ. V lost 5 bases and J lost 5, with 12 bases in between. In nucleotides, the CDR3 is TGTGCCAGCAGCCCTCGACAGGTAACTGAAGCTTTCTTT. Translated: CASSPRQVTEAFF.

The chain recombines TRBV6-2 or TRBV6-3 with TRBJ1-2; 11 bases align to TRBD1. The CDR3 runs to 16 residues. Germline assignment: CDR1 MNHEY and CDR2 SVGEGT. The junction had 9 bases not matched to a gene; V was cut back by 5 bases and J by 4 bases. CDR3 loop: CASSDPGTGGSYGYTF. The CDR3 bases are TGTGCCAGCAGTGACCCCGGGACAGGGGGAAGCTATGGCTACACCTTC.

The chain recombines TRBV3-1 (or the pseudogene TRBV3-2) with TRBJ2-4, with D possibly TRBD2 on 7 matching bases. The CDR3 length is 16 residues. Germline V gene sequence: CDR1 LGHDT, CDR2 YNNKEL (reference sequence). The V and J ends lost 3 bases and 9 bases respectively, with 21 bases between them. CDR3 region: CASSQGGAGPMGIQYF. The CDR3 region has the DNA TGTGCCAGCAGCCAGGGGGGGGCGGGACCCATGGGCATTCAGTACTTC.

This chain links TRBV7-3 with TRBJ2-2; D is unclear. Per germline, CDR1 SGHTA and CDR2 FQGTGA. V lost 2 bases, J lost 4 bases, and 11 bases lay in between. This CDR3 contains 15 residues. CDR3 nucleotide sequence: TGTGCCAGCAGCTTATCGAGCCGAACCACCGGGGAGCTGTTTTTT. This sequence encodes CASSLSSRTTGELFF.

V is TRBV7-2 and J is TRBJ2-7; 8 bases line up with TRBD2. V dropped 2 bases and J dropped 7; count of bases not matched to a gene: 4. The CDR3 loop spans 13 amino acids. Germline-derived CDR1 and CDR2 are SGHTA and FQGNSA. CDR3 in DNA: TGTGCCAGCAGCTTACAAACGGGGGGGGAGCAGTACTTC. Amino acid sequence: CASSLQTGGEQYF.

The V call is TRBV6-6, the J call TRBJ1-5; perhaps TRBD1 as D (5 bases). Trimming left V 6 bases short and J 2 bases short, with 14 bases between. Germline CDR1 reads MNHNY; CDR2 reads SVGAGI (reference sequence). The CDR3 sequence is 15 residues long. The CDR3 region is CASRAGTGGNQPQHF. CDR3 in DNA: TGTGCCAGCAGGGCAGGGACGGGGGGCAATCAGCCCCAGCATTTT.

The V gene is TRBV3-1 (or the pseudogene TRBV3-2), the J gene TRBJ1-3; D is unclear. CDR1 is LGHDT, CDR2 YNNKEL, per germline (reference sequence). The CDR3 sequence is 13 residues long. V was pared by 1 base and J by 7 bases, with 8 bases between. This CDR3 is CASSQVPGNTIYF. The CDR3 coding sequence is TGTGCCAGCAGCCAAGTTCCCGGGAACACCATATATTTT.

This chain uses TRBV5-1 with TRBJ2-5; 11 bases are a match to TRBD2. CDR1 and CDR2 (germline): SGHRS, YFSETQ. There are 17 residues in the CDR3. Trimming at V came to 3 bases and at J to 2 bases, leaving 9 bases not matched to a gene. The CDR3: CASSSLFSGGGQETQYF. CDR3 sequence (DNA): TGCGCCAGCAGCTCCCTATTTAGCGGGGGGGGACAAGAGACCCAGTACTTC.

The genes are TRBV10-3 and TRBJ2-1; TRBD2 agrees at 7 bases. This CDR3 has 15 residues. J lost 0 bases, V lost 5 bases, and 4 bases had no gene match. Per germline, CDR1 ENHRY and CDR2 SYGVKD. The CDR3 bases are TGTGCCATCAGTAATAGCGGGTACTCCTACAATGAGCAGTTCTTC. Translating gives CAISNSGYSYNEQFF.

The rearrangement links TRBV6-6 to TRBJ1-5; D gene uncertain. CDR3 size: 17 residues. CDR1 and CDR2 (germline): MNHNY, SVGAGI (reference sequence). V gave up 5 bases and J gave up 0 bases, with 17 bases separating them. CDR3 in amino acids: CASSQLSGRNSNQPQHF. As DNA, the CDR3 is TGTGCCAGCAGTCAATTGTCCGGGAGGAATAGCAATCAGCCCCAGCATTTT.

The chain employs TRBV6-5 and TRBJ2-3; perhaps TRBD2 as D (6 bases). Per germline, CDR1 MNHEY and CDR2 SVGAGI. The CDR3 totals 14 residues. V dropped 8 bases and J dropped 2 bases, with 14 bases sitting between them. The CDR3 bases are TGTGCCAGCCGTAATAGGAGGGACACAGATACGCAGTATTTT. Protein: CASRNRRDTDTQYF.

This chain links TRBV5-1 with TRBJ2-2; D is unclear. Germline CDR1 SGHRS, CDR2 YFSETQ. The CDR3 extends over 13 amino acids. The germline V and J ends were trimmed by 3 bases and 4 bases, with 7 bases remaining between them. CDR3 sequence reads: CASSSASTGELFF. The CDR3 DNA follows: TGCGCCAGCAGCTCCGCTAGCACCGGGGAGCTGTTTTTT.

The J gene is TRBJ2-7, the V gene TRBV10-2; possibly TRBD2 for D (6 bases). V lost 5 bases to trimming and J lost 9 bases, with 11 bases between them. CDR1 WSHSY and CDR2 SAAADI come from the germline V gene. The CDR3 consists of 11 residues. The CDR3 spells CASSQGLGQYF. The CDR3 DNA sequence: TGCGCCAGCAGTCAGGGACTGGGGCAGTACTTC.

This chain links TRBV27 with TRBJ2-5, with 9 bases identical to TRBD1. The trim removed 5 bases at V and 5 bases at J, leaving 9 bases unmatched. The CDR3 runs 15 residues. Germline assignment: CDR1 MNHEY and CDR2 SMNVEV (reference sequence). The CDR3 DNA reads as TGTGCCAGCAGTCCCCAGGGACAGGGCCAGGAGACCCAGTACTTC. It codes for CASSPQGQGQETQYF.

The chain couples TRBV7-2 to TRBJ1-2; a possible D gene is TRBD1 (5 bases). Germline values: CDR1 SGHTA, CDR2 FQGNSA. The CDR3 length is 13 residues. Trimming left V 6 bases short and J 8 bases short, with 16 bases between. CDR3 region: CASSSSRVGGYTF. CDR3 nucleotide sequence: TGTGCCAGCAGTTCATCCAGGGTCGGCGGCTACACCTTC.